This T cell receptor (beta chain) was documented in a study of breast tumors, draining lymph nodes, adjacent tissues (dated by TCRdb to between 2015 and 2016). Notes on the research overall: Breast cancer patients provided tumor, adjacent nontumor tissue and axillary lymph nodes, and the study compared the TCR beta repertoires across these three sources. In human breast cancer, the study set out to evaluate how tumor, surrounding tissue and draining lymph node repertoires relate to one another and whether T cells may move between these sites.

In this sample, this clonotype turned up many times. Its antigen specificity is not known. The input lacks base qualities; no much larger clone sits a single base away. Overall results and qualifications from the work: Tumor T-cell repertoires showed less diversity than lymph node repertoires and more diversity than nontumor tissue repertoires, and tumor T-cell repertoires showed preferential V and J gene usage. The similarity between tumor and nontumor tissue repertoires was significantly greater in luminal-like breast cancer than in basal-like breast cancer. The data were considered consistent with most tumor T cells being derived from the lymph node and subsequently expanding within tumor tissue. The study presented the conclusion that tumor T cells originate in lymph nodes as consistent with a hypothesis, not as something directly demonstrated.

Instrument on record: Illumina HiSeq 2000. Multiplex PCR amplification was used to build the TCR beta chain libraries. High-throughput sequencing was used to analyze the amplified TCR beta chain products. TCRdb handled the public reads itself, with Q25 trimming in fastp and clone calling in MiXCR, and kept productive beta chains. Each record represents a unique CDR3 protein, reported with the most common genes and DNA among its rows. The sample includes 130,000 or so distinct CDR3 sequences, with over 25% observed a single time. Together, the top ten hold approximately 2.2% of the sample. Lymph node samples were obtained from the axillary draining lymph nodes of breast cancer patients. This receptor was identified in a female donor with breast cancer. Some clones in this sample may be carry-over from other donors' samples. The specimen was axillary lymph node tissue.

The CDR3 corresponds to CASSSGQGADTQYF. The nucleotide sequence reads as follows: TGCGCCAGCAGCTCCGGACAGGGTGCAGATACGCAGTATTTT. Recombination joined TRBV5-1 with TRBJ2-3; TRBD1 lines up with 8 middle nucleotides. The CDR3, cysteine through phenylalanine, is 14 amino acids long. CDR3 DNA is the only sequence kept; it has 42 bases, read in frame from the first base. Here V drops 3 bases and J drops 4 bases, and the junction holds 4 bases not matched to any gene. The germline V gene encodes CDR1 SGHRS and CDR2 YFSETQ. Here the CDR3 is joined to the reference TRBV5-1 and TRBJ2-3 genes, and the full variable domain is: KAGVTQTPRYLIKTRGQQVTLSCSPISGHRSVSWYQQTPGQGLQFLFEYFSETQRNKGNFPGRFSGRQFSNSRSEMNVSTLELGDSALYLCASSSGQGADTQYFGPGTRLTVL.